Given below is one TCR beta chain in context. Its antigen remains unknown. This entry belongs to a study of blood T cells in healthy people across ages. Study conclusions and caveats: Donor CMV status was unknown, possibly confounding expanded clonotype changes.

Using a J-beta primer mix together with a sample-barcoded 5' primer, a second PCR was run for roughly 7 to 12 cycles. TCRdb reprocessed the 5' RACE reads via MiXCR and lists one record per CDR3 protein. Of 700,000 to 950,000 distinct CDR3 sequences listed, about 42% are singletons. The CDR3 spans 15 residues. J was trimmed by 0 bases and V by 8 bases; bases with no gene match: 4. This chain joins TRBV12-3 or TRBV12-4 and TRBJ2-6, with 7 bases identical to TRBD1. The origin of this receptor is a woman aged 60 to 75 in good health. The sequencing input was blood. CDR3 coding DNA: TGTGCCAGCGGCCAGGGGGTCTCTGGGGCCAACGTCCTGACTTTC. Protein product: CASGQGVSGANVLTF.